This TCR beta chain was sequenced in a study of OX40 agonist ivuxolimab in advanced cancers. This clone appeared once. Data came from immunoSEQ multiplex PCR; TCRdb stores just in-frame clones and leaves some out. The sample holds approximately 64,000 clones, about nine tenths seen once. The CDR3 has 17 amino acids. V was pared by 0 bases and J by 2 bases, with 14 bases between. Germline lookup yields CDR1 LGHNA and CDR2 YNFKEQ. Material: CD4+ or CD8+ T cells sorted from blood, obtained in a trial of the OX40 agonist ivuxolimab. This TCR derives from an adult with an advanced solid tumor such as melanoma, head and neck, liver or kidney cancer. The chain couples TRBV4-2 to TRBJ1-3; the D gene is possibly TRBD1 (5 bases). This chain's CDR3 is CASSQELKAGTGNTIYF. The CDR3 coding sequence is TGTGCCAGCAGCCAAGAACTAAAGGCAGGGACTGGAAACACCATATATTTT.